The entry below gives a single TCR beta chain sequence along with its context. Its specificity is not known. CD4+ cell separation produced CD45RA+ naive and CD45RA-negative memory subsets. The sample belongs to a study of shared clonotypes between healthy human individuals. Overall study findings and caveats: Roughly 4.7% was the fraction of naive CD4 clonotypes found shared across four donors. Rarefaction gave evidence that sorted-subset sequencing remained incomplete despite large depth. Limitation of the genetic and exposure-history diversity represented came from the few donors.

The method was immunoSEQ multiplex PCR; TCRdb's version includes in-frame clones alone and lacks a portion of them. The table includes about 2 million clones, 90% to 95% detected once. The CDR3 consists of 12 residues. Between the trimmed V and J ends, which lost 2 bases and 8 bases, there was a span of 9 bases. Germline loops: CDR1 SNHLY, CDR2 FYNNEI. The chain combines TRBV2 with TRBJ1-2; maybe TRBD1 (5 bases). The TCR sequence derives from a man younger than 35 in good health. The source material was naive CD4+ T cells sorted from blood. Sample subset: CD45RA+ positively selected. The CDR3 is CASSETGWGYTF. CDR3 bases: TGTGCCAGCAGTGAAACAGGTTGGGGCTACACCTTC.